What follows is one T cell receptor beta chain and its context. As yet, its antigen is unknown. Only in-frame clones appear in the TCRdb table, and some are missing; sequencing was by immunoSEQ multiplex PCR. The data contain about 86,000 clones, about four fifths of them singletons. The data were obtained in a study of graft-versus-host responses after intestinal transplantation. Whole-study findings and limits: Recipient marrow held GvH clones, some first seen in ileum or blood.

The germline V gene has CDR1 MDHEN and CDR2 SYDVKM. The CDR3 totals 18 residues. With 5 bases clipped from V and 4 bases from J, the junction kept 15 bases outside the gene matches. The starting material was unstimulated CD8+ T cells sorted from spleen or lymph node cells, obtained before intestinal transplant. This sequence originates from a human donor who received an intestinal transplant. The chain uses TRBV28 and TRBJ2-3; 10 bases match TRBD1. The CDR3 sequence is CASSLTDRGRWLADTQYF. The DNA of the CDR3 is TGTGCCAGCAGTCTAACCGACAGGGGGCGATGGTTGGCAGATACGCAGTATTTT. The whole variable domain, remainder taken from reference TRBV28 and TRBJ2-3, is DVKVTQSSRYLVKRTGEKVFLECVQDMDHENMFWYRQDPGLGLRLIYFSYDVKMKEKGDIPEGYSVSREKKERFSLILESASTNQTSMYLCASSLTDRGRWLADTQYFGPGTRLTVL.